This TCR beta chain was identified during a study of blood T cell repertoires in COVID-19. About the study: Sample material is recorded as cDNA or gDNA derived from T cells, B-cell-depleted T cells, or PBMCs.

Enrolled through a virtual design, the participants were between about 18 and 100 years of age and came from 24 US areas. Cohort placement rested on clinical history that participants reported themselves. Cohort 3 recovered donors had two negative PCRs, clearance, or symptom resolution. The assay was immunoSEQ multiplex PCR, and TCRdb's table has in-frame clones only and misses some. The sample includes more than 350,000 clones, around nine tenths of them seen just once. CDR3 size: 15 residues. The germline V gene encodes CDR1 LGHNA and CDR2 YSLEER. The ends were cut back, 1 base at V and 6 bases at J, with 15 bases in the middle.

The receptor was derived from a woman aged 45-60 years who had recovered from COVID-19. The V and J genes are TRBV4-3 and TRBJ1-2; a weak D match, TRBD1 (5 bases). The sequencing input was PBMCs or T cells enriched from blood (not recorded which). CDR3 protein: CASSQAAGRGDGYTF. CDR3 DNA: TGCGCCAGCAGCCAAGCGGCGGGAAGAGGGGATGGCTACACCTTC.